This T cell receptor beta chain was documented in a study of blood T cell repertoires in COVID-19. The V segment lost 1 base and the J segment 6 bases; nucleotides outside the gene matches: 5. From germline, CDR1 is MNHEY and CDR2 SMNVEV (reference sequence). The CDR3 totals 15 residues. Authors' data handling: Using reference gene primer amplification, nucleated cell counts were estimated. Clones were sequenced by immunoSEQ multiplex PCR, and TCRdb holds only the in-frame ones, with some missing. Clone size and the V and J calls come from that table; the DNA yielded D and trimming. The top ten hold under 0.95% of the sample, which has 240,000 or so clones, approximately 86% seen once.

This receptor was identified in a woman in her 30s with acute or convalescent COVID-19. V and J are TRBV27 and TRBJ2-1; 8 bases agree with TRBD1. Sequencing used peripheral blood. The CDR3 coding sequence is TGTGCCAGCAGTTTATTGGGACAGGCCCGCAATGAGCAGTTCTTC. Residues: CASSLLGQARNEQFF.